This T cell receptor beta chain was identified in a study of blood T cell repertoires in COVID-19. Background on the study: COVID-19 samples, acute and convalescent, were from the United States, Italy and Spain.

Germline V gene lookup returns CDR1 LNHNV and CDR2 YYDKDF (reference sequence). The CDR3 runs 18 residues. V gave up 1 base and J gave up 0 bases; unmatched junction bases: 12. The data were produced by immunoSEQ multiplex PCR, yet TCRdb's version contains in-frame clones alone and is incomplete. The data contain 150,000 to 180,000 clones, approximately 90% of them singletons. This chain uses TRBV15 with TRBJ2-7; TRBD2 agrees at 7 bases. The sequence came from a woman between 65 and 79 years old with acute or convalescent COVID-19. Sequenced: peripheral blood. The CDR3 DNA follows: TGTGCCACCAGCAGAGGGGGTGGGGTCGGCGGGAGCTCCTACGAGCAGTACTTC. It encodes CATSRGGGVGGSSYEQYF.